The 20 T cell receptor beta chains in this list originate from one sample, sequenced in a study of tumor-infiltrating lymphocytes in primary liver carcinoma (dated by TCRdb to about 2017). RNA from unsorted whole blood was extracted with TRIzol reagent, and germline DNA was obtained with the DNeasy Blood & Tissue kit. Sequencing was performed on an Illumina HiSeq 2500. TCRbeta-specific cDNA was reverse-transcribed from roughly 500 ng total RNA using a constant-region primer and ProtoScript II reverse transcriptase. The TCRbeta libraries were prepared through three rounds of nested multiplex PCR following a slightly modified ARM-PCR procedure. Each of the first two PCR rounds ran for approximately 10 cycles using multiplex TRBV1-TRBV30 forward primers together with a Cbeta reverse primer. The public reads were quality trimmed at Q25 with fastp and then assembled into clones with MiXCR by TCRdb, keeping productive beta chains. Each CDR3 protein appears once, grouped with its most common genes and DNA. This sample holds 310,000 or so distinct CDR3 sequences; 58% were observed only once. Approximately 15% of the sample comes from the top ten.

Sequencing was done on a sample of peripheral blood. The receptors were sampled from a woman aged 25 to 45 with primary liver carcinoma and hepatitis B virus infection.

Remarks on this clonotype: Germline is not matched at one junction end, which may reflect a read error. The chain recombines TRBV12-3 or TRBV12-4 with TRBJ2-3, with TRBD2 as a possible D gene (5 bases). This CDR3 has 15 residues. CDR3 nucleotides: TGTGTCAGCAGTTCGGGGTTCTCTAGCACAGATACGCAGTATTTT. Translating gives CVSSSGFSSTDTQYF.

This clonotype was observed a few times. The gene calls are TRBV5-1 and TRBJ1-1, with 11 bases aligning to TRBD1. Germline V CDR1 and CDR2: SGHRS, YFSETQ. This CDR3 spans 14 amino acids. With 5 bases clipped from V and 7 bases from J, the junction kept 7 bases outside the gene matches. CDR3 in DNA: TGCGCCAGCAGTCGGGGACAGGGGGTCGGTGAAGCTTTCTTT. Translated: CASSRGQGVGEAFF.

V and J are TRBV4-1 and TRBJ2-5; D may be TRBD2 (6 bases). Per the germline V gene, CDR1 is MGHRA and CDR2 is YSYEKL. The CDR3 totals 14 residues. Trimming shortened V by 0 bases and J by 5 bases, and 10 bases separated the two germline ends. The DNA for the CDR3 is TGCGCCAGCAGCCAAGATGAGGGGAGGGAGACCCAGTACTTC. The encoded protein is CASSQDEGRETQYF.

This clonotype was found many times. The rearrangement joins TRBV6-5 to TRBJ2-1; 7 nucleotides agree with TRBD2. Germline loops: CDR1 MNHEY, CDR2 SVGAGI. V lost 0 bases, J lost 1 base, and 3 bases stayed unmatched. The CDR3 sequence is 16 residues long. CDR3 in DNA: TGTGCCAGCAGTTACTCAGGCGGGAGTTCCTACAATGAGCAGTTCTTC. Protein product: CASSYSGGSSYNEQFF.

The V and J genes are TRBV7-9 and TRBJ2-1, with D tentatively TRBD1 (5 bases). This CDR3 comprises 17 residues. V was trimmed by 2 bases and J by 3 bases, leaving 17 bases between them. Germline V gives CDR1 SEHNR, CDR2 FQNEAQ (reference sequence). CDR3: CASSLMSPSGRYNEQFF. The CDR3, as DNA: TGTGCCAGCAGCTTAATGTCCCCATCAGGGCGCTACAATGAGCAGTTCTTC.

The V call is TRBV2, the J call TRBJ2-1, with 11 bases matching TRBD2. The trim removed 6 bases at V and 6 bases at J, leaving 7 bases unmatched. Germline loops: CDR1 SNHLY, CDR2 FYNNEI. This CDR3 is built from 15 residues. The CDR3 is CASRATSGSSNEQFF. The CDR3 DNA sequence: TGTGCCAGCAGGGCAACTAGCGGGAGTTCCAATGAGCAGTTCTTC. Filled out from reference TRBV2 and TRBJ2-1, the complete variable domain reads EPEVTQTPSHQVTQMGQEVILRCVPISNHLYFYWYRQILGQKVEFLVSFYNNEISEKSEIFDDQFSVERPDGSNFTLKIRSTKLEDSAMYFCASRATSGSSNEQFFGPGTRLTVL.

On this clonotype itself: The junction departs from the called germline gene at one end, perhaps through a read error. This sequence joins TRBV6-6 and TRBJ1-1, with D perhaps TRBD1 (5 bases). Germline CDR1 reads MNHNY; CDR2 reads SVGAGI (reference sequence). The CDR3 sequence is 15 residues long. The CDR3 protein is CASSPRDRLNTEAFF. The CDR3, as DNA: TGCGCCAGCAGTCCGCGGGACCGATTAAACACTGAAGCTTTCTTT.

This clonotype has only one observation. The junction does not match germline at one end; this may be a read error. J is TRBJ2-1 and V is TRBV11-3; D unresolved. CDR3 length: 13 amino acids. CDR1 and CDR2 from the germline V gene are SGHNT and YENEEA. The CDR3 DNA reads TGTGCCAACAGCCTAGTAGGCCACAATGAGCAGTTCTTC. This sequence encodes CANSLVGHNEQFF.

The chain uses TRBV14 and TRBJ2-2; D remains unclear. The V end was cut by 4 bases, the J end by 4 bases, with 7 bases between. This CDR3 has 13 amino acids. Germline-derived CDR1 and CDR2 are SGHDN and FVKESK. The CDR3 sequence: CASSPQFTGELFF. CDR3 nucleotides: TGTGCCAGCAGCCCACAGTTCACCGGGGAGCTGTTTTTT.

Of note for this clonotype: A read error is possible here, since a much larger clone lies one base away. CDR3 residues: CAQAMTSTQETQYF. The CDR3 region has the DNA TGTGCCCAAGCAATGACTAGCACTCAAGAGACCCAGTACTTC. V usage is TRBV6-6 and J usage is TRBJ2-5; 7 bases fit TRBD2. Unmatched junction bases numbered 11, after V lost 11 bases and J lost 2 bases. CDR1 and CDR2 (germline): MNHNY, SVGAGI (reference sequence). This CDR3 comprises 14 residues.

This chain joins TRBV5-5 and TRBJ2-1; 8 bases map to TRBD2. The CDR3 consists of 15 residues. The junction had 12 bases not matched to a gene; V was cut back by 9 bases and J by 4 bases. Germline CDR1 and CDR2: SGHKS and YYEKEE (reference sequence). The CDR3 loop is CANTLNSGKYNEQFF. CDR3 nucleotide sequence: TGTGCCAACACCTTGAATAGCGGGAAGTACAATGAGCAGTTCTTC.

In regard to this clonotype: A much larger clone differs by one base, so this may be a read error. The chain employs TRBV6-5 and TRBJ1-6; 10 nucleotides line up with TRBD1. The CDR3 has 14 residues. Looked up from germline, CDR1 is MNHEY and CDR2 is SVGAGI. After removal of 6 bases from V and 9 bases from J, the junction contained 5 bases not matched to a gene. This CDR3 is CASREGQGFSPLHF. The CDR3 nucleotides are TGTGCCAGCAGGGAGGGACAGGGGTTTTCACCCCTCCACTTT.

The rearrangement joins TRBV6-6 to TRBJ1-5, with 8 positions matching TRBD1. The CDR3 has 15 amino acids. After removal of 2 bases from V and 4 bases from J, the junction contained 4 bases not matched to a gene. Germline V gene lookup returns CDR1 MNHNY and CDR2 SVGAGI (reference sequence). The CDR3 nucleotides read TGTGCCAGCAGTTACCCCGGACAGGGAAATCAGCCCCAGCATTTT. It translates to CASSYPGQGNQPQHF.

Remarks on this clonotype: Since a much larger clone is just one base distant, this may be a read error. The V and J genes are TRBV4-1 and TRBJ2-1; 9 bases are a match to TRBD2. The germline V gene has CDR1 MGHRA and CDR2 YSYEKL. The CDR3 runs 14 residues. V gave up 8 bases and J gave up 6 bases; unmatched junction bases: 8. The CDR3 protein is CASCRTSVINEQFF. CDR3 DNA: TGCGCCAGCTGCCGGACTAGCGTAATCAATGAGCAGTTCTTC.

This clonotype was observed a single time. An end of the junction does not agree with germline; a read error may underlie this. The chain recombines TRBV6-6 with TRBJ2-6; maybe TRBD2 (5 bases). The CDR3 is 20 residues long. Germline V gene sequence: CDR1 MNHNY, CDR2 SVGAGI (reference sequence). CDR3: CASSYRAFPYPSSGVNVLTF. The CDR3 DNA sequence: TGTGCCAGCAGTTACAGGGCCTTTCCTTACCCTAGCTCTGGGGTCAACGTCCTGACTTTC.

This clonotype was detected many times. This rearrangement joins TRBV12-3 or TRBV12-4 to TRBJ2-7; 11 bases map to TRBD1. Trimming at V came to 3 bases and at J to 6 bases, leaving 4 bases not matched to a gene. This CDR3 spans 14 amino acids. CDR3 residues: CASSFRDRGTEQYF. CDR3 coding DNA: TGTGCCAGCAGTTTCCGGGACAGGGGGACCGAGCAGTACTTC.

To note about this clonotype: At one boundary the junction diverges from the germline segment, which might be a read error. This sequence joins TRBV11-2 and TRBJ2-1; TRBD2 aligns across 9 bases. The CDR3 has 15 amino acids. Germline V lookup: CDR1 SGHAT, CDR2 FQNNGV. In DNA form, the CDR3 reads TGTGCCGGCAGCTTACGAGCGGGAGGCCTCAATGAGCAGTTCTTC. Translated: CAGSLRAGGLNEQFF. Using reference TRBV11-2 and TRBJ2-1 for the parts outside the CDR3, the full variable domain is EAGVAQSPRYKIIEKRQSVAFWCNPISGHATLYWYQQILGQGPKLLIQFQNNGVVDDSQLPKDRFSAERLKGVDSTLKIQPAKLEDSAVYLCAGSLRAGGLNEQFFGPGTRLTVL.

The chain uses TRBV12-3 or TRBV12-4 and TRBJ2-1; 8 bases line up with TRBD2. Trimming cost V 6 bases and J 8 bases; bases outside gene matches: 12. This CDR3 region has 15 residues. The CDR3 nucleotides are TGTGCCAGCAGGATGACGGCGGGAGGTGAATATGAGCAGTTCTTC. It yields the protein CASRMTAGGEYEQFF.

This clonotype was seen many times. The chain combines TRBV11-2 with TRBJ1-2; D may be TRBD1 (5 bases). The V end lost 5 bases, the J end lost 10 bases, and 14 bases lay between the germline ends. The V gene's germline CDR1 is SGHAT and CDR2 FQNNGV. This CDR3 region has 12 residues. The DNA of the CDR3 is TGTGCCAGCAGCCCCGAGGGGACCTCCTACACCTTC. Amino acids: CASSPEGTSYTF.

The chain combines TRBV11-2 with TRBJ2-3; TRBD2 might be the D (6 bases). The V gene's germline CDR1 is SGHAT and CDR2 FQNNGV. V was shortened by 5 bases and J by 2 bases, with 17 bases between the two germline ends. The CDR3 sequence is 16 residues long. The CDR3 spells CASSARGTLNTDTQYF. In DNA, the CDR3 is TGTGCCAGCAGCGCACGCGGGACTCTTAACACAGATACGCAGTATTTT.